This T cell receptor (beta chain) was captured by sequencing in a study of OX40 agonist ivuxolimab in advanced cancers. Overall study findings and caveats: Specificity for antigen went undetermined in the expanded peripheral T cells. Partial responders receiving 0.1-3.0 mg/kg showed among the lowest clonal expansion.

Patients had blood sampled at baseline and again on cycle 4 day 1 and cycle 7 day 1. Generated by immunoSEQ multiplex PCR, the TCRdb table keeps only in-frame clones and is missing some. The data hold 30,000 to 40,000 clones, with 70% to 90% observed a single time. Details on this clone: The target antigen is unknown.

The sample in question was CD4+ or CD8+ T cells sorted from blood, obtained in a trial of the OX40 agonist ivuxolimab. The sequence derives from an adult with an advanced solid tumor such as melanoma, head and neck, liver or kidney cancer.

The CDR3 protein is CASSVVGYGYTF. Written as DNA, the CDR3 is TGTGCCAGCAGCGTAGTGGGATATGGCTACACCTTC. This sequence joins TRBV9 and TRBJ1-2; no reliable D call. This CDR3 contains 12 residues. Germline V lookup: CDR1 SGDLS, CDR2 YYNGEE. Trimming shortened V by 0 bases and J by 5 bases, and 5 bases separated the two germline ends.